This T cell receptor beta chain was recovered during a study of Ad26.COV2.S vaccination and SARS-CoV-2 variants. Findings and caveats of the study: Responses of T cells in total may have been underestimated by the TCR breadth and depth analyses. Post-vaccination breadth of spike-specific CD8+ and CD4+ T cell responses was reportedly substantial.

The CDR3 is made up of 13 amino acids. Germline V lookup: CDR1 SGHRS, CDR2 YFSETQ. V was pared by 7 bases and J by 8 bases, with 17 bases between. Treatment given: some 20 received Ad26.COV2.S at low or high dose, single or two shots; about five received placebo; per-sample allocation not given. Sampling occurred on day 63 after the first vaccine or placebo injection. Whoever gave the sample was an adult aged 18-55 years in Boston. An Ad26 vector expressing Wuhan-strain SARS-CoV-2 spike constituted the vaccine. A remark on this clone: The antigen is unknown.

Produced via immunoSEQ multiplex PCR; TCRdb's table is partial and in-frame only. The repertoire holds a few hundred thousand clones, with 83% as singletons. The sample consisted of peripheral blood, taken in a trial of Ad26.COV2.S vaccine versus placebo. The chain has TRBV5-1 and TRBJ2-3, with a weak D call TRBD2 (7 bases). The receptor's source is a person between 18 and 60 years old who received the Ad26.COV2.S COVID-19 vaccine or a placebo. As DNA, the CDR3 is TGCGCCAGCTCCCAAGGGGGGGCCGCTACGCAGTATTTT. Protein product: CASSQGGAATQYF. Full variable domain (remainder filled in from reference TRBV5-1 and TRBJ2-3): KAGVTQTPRYLIKTRGQQVTLSCSPISGHRSVSWYQQTPGQGLQFLFEYFSETQRNKGNFPGRFSGRQFSNSRSEMNVSTLELGDSALYLCASSQGGAATQYFGPGTRLTVL.